The 6 T cell receptor beta chains given below trace back to one sample, sequenced in a study of blood T cells in healthy people across ages. A second about 6 to 12 cycle PCR used barcoded and J-beta primers. Using its own MiXCR run on the 5' RACE reads, TCRdb lists one record per CDR3 protein. Counted here are 1.6 million or so distinct CDR3 sequences, roughly a third occurring once; the ten biggest clones make up about 11%. Material: blood. Receptors originate from a woman aged 25-40 years in good health.

The chain couples TRBV5-4 to TRBJ2-5, with a possible D match to TRBD1 (6 bases). The germline CDR1 and CDR2 sequences are SGHNT and YYREEE (reference sequence). CDR3 length equals 12 residues. V was pared by 10 bases and J by 5 bases, with 15 bases between. CDR3 residues: CASGAGVETQYF. The CDR3 bases are TGTGCCTCCGGGGCAGGGGTCGAGACCCAGTACTTC.

This clonotype has only a few counts. This CDR3 reads CATSDSGLPGAQYF. In DNA form, the CDR3 reads TGTGCCACCAGTGACTCCGGACTACCAGGGGCCCAGTACTTC. This chain connects TRBV24-1 to TRBJ2-5, with D possibly being TRBD1 or TRBD2 (6 bases each). Deletions cut 4 bases from V and 9 bases from J, with 17 bases between. This CDR3 spans 14 amino acids. Germline CDR1 KGHDR, CDR2 SFDVKD.

This clonotype was seen only a few times. V and J are TRBV3-1 and TRBJ2-1; TRBD2 agrees at 12 bases. Germline assignment: CDR1 LGHDT and CDR2 YNNKEL (reference sequence). V lost 4 bases and J lost 7; bases outside the gene matches: 8. This CDR3 comprises 16 residues. The CDR3 reads CASSPQWTSGINEQFF. CDR3 in DNA: TGTGCCAGCAGCCCTCAGTGGACTAGCGGGATAAATGAGCAGTTCTTC.

The rearrangement links TRBV7-6 to TRBJ2-6; D gene uncertain. This CDR3 has 16 amino acids. In germline, CDR1 is SGHVS, CDR2 FNYEAQ. The V end was cut by 5 bases, the J end by 1 base, with 12 bases between. This chain's CDR3 is CASSTLGRSGANVLTF. The DNA for the CDR3 is TGTGCCAGCAGCACCTTAGGGCGTTCTGGGGCCAACGTCCTGACTTTC. Variable domain in full (rest from reference TRBV7-6 and TRBJ2-6): GAGVSQSPRYKVTKRGQDVALRCDPISGHVSLYWYRQALGQGPEFLTYFNYEAQQDKSGLPNDRFSAERPEGSISTLTIQRTEQRDSAMYRCASSTLGRSGANVLTFGAGSRLTVL.

The V call is TRBV9, the J call TRBJ2-1; D remains ambiguous. Trimming stripped 7 bases from V and 6 bases from J, with 11 bases between. Germline loops: CDR1 SGDLS, CDR2 YYNGEE. The CDR3 runs to 12 residues. The CDR3 is CASRPAANEQFF. CDR3 nucleotide sequence: TGTGCCAGCCGCCCTGCGGCCAATGAGCAGTTCTTC. Looking up the rest from reference TRBV9 and TRBJ2-1 gives the full variable domain: DSGVTQTPKHLITATGQRVTLRCSPRSGDLSVYWYQQSLDQGLQFLIQYYNGEERAKGNILERFSAQQFPDLHSELNLSSLELGDSALYFCASRPAANEQFFGPGTRLTVL.

This sequence joins TRBV7-8 and TRBJ1-2; a possible D gene is TRBD1 (6 bases). Trimming stripped 2 bases from V and 0 bases from J, with 19 bases between. Germline loops: CDR1 SGHVS, CDR2 FQNEAQ. The length of the CDR3 is 18 residues. In DNA form, the CDR3 reads TGTGCCAGCAGCTTAAGGGCTCTAACAGGGACTTCTAACTATGGCTACACCTTC. Amino acid sequence: CASSLRALTGTSNYGYTF.